These T cell receptor beta chains were read from a single sample in a study of T cells in Graves' hyperthyroidism and ophthalmopathy. TCRdb reprocessed the multiplex PCR reads with MiXCR, giving one entry per CDR3 protein. The sample shows about 720,000 distinct CDR3 sequences, under 20% of them seen only once. The sample was blood. These receptors came from a woman aged 45 to 65 with Graves' hyperthyroidism that later progressed to Graves' ophthalmopathy. Both conserved end residues are part of each CDR3. D genes are given only for firm matches. Not all rows give a size; the values are once, few, many and, for expanded clones, a class.

v_gene	j_gene	abundance	d_gene	CDR3nt	CDR3aa
TRBV7-2	TRBJ2-7	many	TRBD2	TGTGCCAGCAGCCCCACGGGGGGTTCTTACGAGCAGTACTTC	CASSPTGGSYEQYF
TRBV20-1	TRBJ1-5	many	NA	TGCAGTGCTTCGGACAGAGATCAGCCCCAGCATTTT	CSASDRDQPQHF
TRBV27	TRBJ2-7	NA	TRBD2	TGTGCCAGCAGTTTCGGTACGGGAGGCTCCGAGCAGTACTTC	CASSFGTGGSEQYF
TRBV2	TRBJ2-2	few	TRBD2	TGTGCCAGCAGTGAAGCTAGCGGGGGGAATACCGGGGAGCTGTTTTTT	CASSEASGGNTGELFF
TRBV6-1	TRBJ1-2	many	TRBD1	TGTGCCAGCAGTGATCTGTGGGACAGCGGCTACACCTTC	CASSDLWDSGYTF
TRBV19	TRBJ2-7	NA	TRBD2	TGTGCCAGTAGTATCCCCACTAGCGGGGGGCCTGACGAGCAGTACTTC	CASSIPTSGGPDEQYF
TRBV13	TRBJ1-1	few	NA	TGTGCCAGCAGCTCCGAAGGGGACACTGAAGCTTTCTTT	CASSSEGDTEAFF
TRBV25-1	TRBJ2-5	NA	TRBD2	TGTGCCAGCAGTGAATTTTGGGGACTAGCGGGACTACCCCAAGAGACCCAGTACTTC	CASSEFWGLAGLPQETQYF
TRBV27	TRBJ2-3	few	TRBD1	TGTGCCAGCAGTTTATCGCTGGCAGGGGGAGATCTGGACTCATTTACAGATACGCAGTATTTT	CASSLSLAGGDLDSFTDTQYF
TRBV6-1	TRBJ1-1	many	TRBD1	TGTGCCAGCAGTAGACAGGGGTACACTGAAGCTTTCTTT	CASSRQGYTEAFF
TRBV13	TRBJ2-5	many	TRBD1	TGTGCCAGCAGCACCGCCCCGACAGGGGCCGCCGGGGAGACCCAGTACTTC	CASSTAPTGAAGETQYF
TRBV10-3	TRBJ2-5	NA	TRBD2	TGTGCCATCGGGAGGGGAGAGACCCAGTACTTC	CAIGRGETQYF
TRBV12-3/TRBV12-4	TRBJ2-6	NA	NA	TGTGCCAGCAGTTACAGGGACCGCTACTGGCCTGGGGCCAACGTCCTGACTTTC	CASSYRDRYWPGANVLTF
TRBV12-3/TRBV12-4	TRBJ1-2	many	TRBD1	TGTGCCAGCAGCAAGGGACAGGGGAGCTATGGCTACACCTTC	CASSKGQGSYGYTF
TRBV7-3	TRBJ2-2	few	NA	TGTGCCAGCAGCTTATGGGCAGAAGGGGGGCCCGGGGAGCTGTTTTTT	CASSLWAEGGPGELFF
TRBV6-1	TRBJ2-3	NA	TRBD1	TGTGCCAGCAGAGACAGGGTGGAAACAGATACGCAGTATTTT	CASRDRVETDTQYF
TRBV27	TRBJ2-1	NA	TRBD2	TGTGCCAGCAGTTTATCGGCTAGCGGGGGGGCCTATGAGCAGTTCTTC	CASSLSASGGAYEQFF
TRBV7-8	TRBJ2-7	many	NA	TGTGCCAGCAGCTTAGGGGTGACAGGTCTCGAGCAGTACTTC	CASSLGVTGLEQYF
TRBV5-1	TRBJ1-6	NA	TRBD1	TGCGCCAGCAGATCGACAGGGAGCTCCTATAATTCACCCCTCCACTTT	CASRSTGSSYNSPLHF
TRBV11-2	TRBJ2-5	many	NA	TGTGCCAGCAGCTTATCTGGCGGGGACGTCGGGACCCAGTACTTC	CASSLSGGDVGTQYF
TRBV7-9	TRBJ1-2	many	NA	TGTGCCAGCAGCCCGAGGACAGATTTTAACTATGGCTACACCTTC	CASSPRTDFNYGYTF
TRBV14	TRBJ2-5	few	NA	TGTGCCAGCAGCCCCACCTCGACAGGTCTTGGGGAGACCCAGTACTTC	CASSPTSTGLGETQYF
TRBV4-2	TRBJ2-2	NA	NA	TGTGCCAGCAGCCAAGATTCCCTCACCAAAAAAGGGAATAACACCGGGGAGCTGTTTTTT	CASSQDSLTKKGNNTGELFF